Listed below are T cell receptor beta chains from one sample, sequenced in a study of cytomegalovirus exposure and HLA in healthy donors. The repertoire was sequenced with immunoSEQ multiplex PCR; TCRdb's copy has only in-frame clones and lacks some. The sample shows about 140,000 clones, 70% to 85% of them seen only once. The sample comprised PBMCs. The source of these receptors is a woman in her 40s in good health and CMV-seronegative. Each CDR3 is given with its conserved first and last residue. D genes are given only for firm matches. Clone size, where shown, is once, few, many, or a class for clones that have expanded.

V: TRBV6-6; size: .; J: TRBJ2-3; D: .; CDR3: CASSSATSLGTDTQYF; DNA: TGTGCCAGCAGTTCCGCGACTAGTTTAGGCACAGATACGCAGTATTTT
V: TRBV7-2; size: .; J: TRBJ1-5; D: TRBD1; CDR3: CASSLGTGPHQPQHF; DNA: TGTGCCAGCAGCTTAGGGACAGGACCCCACCAGCCCCAGCATTTT
V: TRBV27; size: .; J: TRBJ1-1; D: TRBD1; CDR3: CASSLSTGVTEAFF; DNA: TGTGCCAGCAGTTTATCGACAGGGGTCACTGAAGCTTTCTTT
V: TRBV2; size: few; J: TRBJ1-4; D: .; CDR3: CASRGVKGAGNEKLFF; DNA: TGTGCCAGCAGGGGGGTTAAGGGCGCGGGAAATGAAAAACTGTTTTTT
V: TRBV27; size: .; J: TRBJ2-3; D: TRBD2; CDR3: CASSPRRGLAGEPSTDTQYF; DNA: TGTGCCAGCAGTCCCCGACGTGGACTAGCGGGGGAACCTAGCACAGATACGCAGTATTTT
V: TRBV4-1; size: .; J: TRBJ2-7; D: TRBD2; CDR3: CASSQGAGGRTYEQYF; DNA: TGCGCCAGCAGCCAAGGGGCGGGCGGGAGGACCTACGAGCAGTACTTC
V: TRBV28; size: .; J: TRBJ2-3; D: TRBD2; CDR3: CASSLRLAGGQYF; DNA: TGTGCCAGCAGTCTACGACTAGCGGGAGGGCAGTATTTT
V: TRBV2; size: .; J: TRBJ2-7; D: TRBD2; CDR3: CASRGGGTYEQYF; DNA: TGTGCCAGCAGGGGCGGGGGAACCTACGAGCAGTACTTC
V: TRBV7-8; size: .; J: TRBJ2-7; D: .; CDR3: CASSLVLKVYEQYF; DNA: TGTGCCAGCAGCTTAGTTCTAAAAGTCTACGAGCAGTACTTC
V: TRBV4-3; size: .; J: TRBJ1-2; D: TRBD1; CDR3: CASSQPDRGSGYTF; DNA: TGCGCCAGCAGCCAACCCGACAGGGGCTCTGGCTACACCTTC
V: TRBV6-1; size: .; J: TRBJ1-2; D: .; CDR3: CASSINYGYTF; DNA: TGTGCCAGCAGTATTAATTATGGCTACACCTTC
V: TRBV5-1; size: .; J: TRBJ2-5; D: .; CDR3: CAGSSRPQETQYF; DNA: TGCGCCGGTTCGTCGCGTCCGCAAGAGACCCAGTACTTC
V: TRBV5-1; size: .; J: TRBJ1-1; D: .; CDR3: CASSLQGNTEAFF; DNA: TGCGCCAGCAGCTTACAGGGGAACACTGAAGCTTTCTTT
V: TRBV7-2; size: once; J: TRBJ2-1; D: .; CDR3: CASSSHRGGFYEQFF; DNA: TGTGCCAGCAGCTCCCACAGGGGGGGTTTCTATGAGCAGTTCTTC
V: TRBV18; size: .; J: TRBJ2-3; D: TRBD2; CDR3: CASSPIAGEGTDTQYF; DNA: TGTGCCAGCTCCCCAATAGCGGGAGAGGGCACAGATACGCAGTATTTT
V: TRBV11-3; size: .; J: TRBJ2-2; D: .; CDR3: CASSLSREGTGELFF; DNA: TGTGCCAGCAGCTTGAGCAGGGAAGGCACCGGGGAGCTGTTTTTT
V: TRBV7-9; size: .; J: TRBJ2-1; D: TRBD2; CDR3: CASSRASGNSYNEQFF; DNA: TGTGCCAGCAGCCGGGCAAGCGGGAACTCCTACAATGAGCAGTTCTTC
V: TRBV19; size: .; J: TRBJ2-7; D: .; CDR3: CASSIRDAYEQYF; DNA: TGTGCCAGTAGTATCAGGGATGCCTACGAGCAGTACTTC
V: TRBV4-3; size: .; J: TRBJ1-2; D: TRBD1; CDR3: CASSHAGGDYGYTF; DNA: TGCGCCAGCAGCCATGCAGGGGGAGACTATGGCTACACCTTC
V: TRBV7-3; size: .; J: TRBJ2-1; D: TRBD2; CDR3: CASSITSGSVNEQFF; DNA: TGTGCCAGCAGCATCACTAGCGGGAGTGTCAATGAGCAGTTCTTC
V: TRBV28; size: .; J: TRBJ1-1; D: .; CDR3: CASSEDVDTEAFF; DNA: TGTGCCAGCAGTGAGGATGTGGACACTGAAGCTTTCTTT
V: TRBV6-1; size: .; J: TRBJ1-5; D: .; CDR3: CAISESIFRGYQPQHF; DNA: TGTGCCATCAGTGAGTCGATTTTCAGGGGTTACCAGCCCCAGCATTTT
V: TRBV11-2; size: .; J: TRBJ2-1; D: TRBD2; CDR3: CASNTLHGRGWDEQFF; DNA: TGTGCCAGCAACACCCTCCACGGGAGGGGTTGGGATGAGCAGTTCTTC
V: TRBV28; size: .; J: TRBJ2-7; D: .; CDR3: CASSLIITGSYEQYF; DNA: TGTGCCAGCAGTCTCATAATTACAGGATCCTACGAGCAGTACTTC
V: TRBV5-5; size: .; J: TRBJ2-2; D: TRBD1; CDR3: CASSLGGQALNTGELFF; DNA: TGTGCCAGCAGCTTGGGGGGACAGGCCCTGAACACCGGGGAGCTGTTTTTT
V: TRBV5-4; size: .; J: TRBJ1-6; D: TRBD1; CDR3: CASSPTGYNSPLHF; DNA: TGTGCCAGCAGCCCGACAGGGTATAATTCACCCCTCCACTTT
V: TRBV4-1; size: .; J: TRBJ2-3; D: TRBD2; CDR3: CASSPTPAGTITDTQYF; DNA: TGCGCCAGCAGCCCCACCCCGGCCGGGACTATAACAGATACGCAGTATTTT
V: TRBV11-2; size: .; J: TRBJ2-7; D: TRBD2; CDR3: CASRLAGGSYEQYF; DNA: TGTGCCAGCCGACTAGCGGGAGGCTCCTACGAGCAGTACTTC
V: TRBV5-6; size: once; J: TRBJ2-1; D: .; CDR3: CAGSTRTANLYNEQFF; DNA: TGTGCCGGCAGCACGAGGACAGCCAACCTTTACAATGAGCAGTTCTTC
V: TRBV5-1; size: .; J: TRBJ2-3; D: .; CDR3: CASREGSTDTQYF; DNA: TGCGCCAGCAGGGAGGGTTCCACAGATACGCAGTATTTT
V: TRBV7-8; size: .; J: TRBJ2-7; D: .; CDR3: CASSLVGGYEQYF; DNA: TGTGCCAGCAGCTTAGTCGGCGGTTACGAGCAGTACTTC
V: TRBV15; size: .; J: TRBJ2-7; D: .; CDR3: CATSRDWSEQYF; DNA: TGTGCCACCAGCAGAGATTGGAGCGAGCAGTACTTC
V: TRBV7-9; size: .; J: TRBJ1-1; D: TRBD1; CDR3: CSSSLRPGQGNTEAFF; DNA: TGTTCCAGCAGCTTGCGCCCGGGACAGGGTAACACTGAAGCTTTCTTT
V: TRBV5-5; size: .; J: TRBJ2-1; D: .; CDR3: CASNPRVGLSHEQFF; DNA: TGTGCCAGCAACCCGAGGGTTGGTTTGTCCCATGAGCAGTTCTTC
V: TRBV19; size: .; J: TRBJ2-1; D: TRBD2; CDR3: CASSSSGRTYNEQFF; DNA: TGTGCCAGTAGTAGTAGCGGGAGGACTTACAATGAGCAGTTCTTC
V: TRBV9; size: .; J: TRBJ1-6; D: .; CDR3: CASSVSSDYNSPLHF; DNA: TGTGCCAGCAGCGTATCGTCAGACTATAATTCACCCCTCCACTTT
V: TRBV4-2; size: .; J: TRBJ1-5; D: .; CDR3: CASSQDRVTVQPQHF; DNA: TGTGCCAGCAGCCAAGATCGAGTCACAGTTCAGCCCCAGCATTTT